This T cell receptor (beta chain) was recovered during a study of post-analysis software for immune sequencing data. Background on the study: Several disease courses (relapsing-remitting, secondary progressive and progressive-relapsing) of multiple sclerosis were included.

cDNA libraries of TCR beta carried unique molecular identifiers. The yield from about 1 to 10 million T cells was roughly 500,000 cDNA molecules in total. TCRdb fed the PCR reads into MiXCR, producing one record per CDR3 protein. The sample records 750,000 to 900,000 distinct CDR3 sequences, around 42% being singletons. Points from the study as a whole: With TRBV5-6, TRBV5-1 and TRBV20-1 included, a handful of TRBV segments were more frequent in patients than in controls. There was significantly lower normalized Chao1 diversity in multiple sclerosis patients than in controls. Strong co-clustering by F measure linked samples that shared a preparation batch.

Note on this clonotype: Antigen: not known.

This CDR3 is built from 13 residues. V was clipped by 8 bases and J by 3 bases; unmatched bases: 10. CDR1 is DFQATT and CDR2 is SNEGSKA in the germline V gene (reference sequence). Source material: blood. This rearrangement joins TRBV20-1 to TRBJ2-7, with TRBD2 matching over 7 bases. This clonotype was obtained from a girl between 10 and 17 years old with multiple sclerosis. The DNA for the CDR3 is TGCAGTACGACGGGCGGGGGACGCTACGAGCAGTACTTC. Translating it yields CSTTGGGRYEQYF.